These T cell receptor beta chains were read from a single sample in a study of shared clonotypes between healthy human individuals. The method was immunoSEQ multiplex PCR; TCRdb's version includes in-frame clones alone and lacks a portion of them. The sample lists some 500,000 clones, roughly three quarters occurring once. Sample: PBMCs. Source of these receptors: a woman aged 35 to 49 in good health. Some clones in this sample may be carry-over from other donors' samples. Both conserved end residues are part of each CDR3. The D gene is left open where the match is weak. Size is stated for part of the rows, as once, few or many counts, or as a class when the clone is expanded.

cdr3_length	v_call	j_call	d_call	clone_size	cdr3_aa	cdr3_nt
12	TRBV25-1	TRBJ2-5	.	.	CASSQEGETQYF	TGTGCCAGCAGCCAGGAGGGAGAGACCCAGTACTTC
14	TRBV27	TRBJ1-2	.	few	CASSLRGPNYGYTF	TGTGCCAGCAGTTTACGGGGGCCCAACTATGGCTACACCTTC
13	TRBV6-5	TRBJ1-2	.	.	CASSYSGVEGYTF	TGTGCCAGCAGTTACTCGGGGGTGGAAGGCTACACCTTC
19	TRBV27	TRBJ2-1	TRBD1	.	CASSLWRLGGQGIYNEQFF	TGTGCCAGCAGTTTGTGGCGACTTGGGGGACAGGGAATCTACAATGAGCAGTTCTTC
13	TRBV6-5	TRBJ1-2	.	.	CASSYSGLYGYTF	TGTGCCAGCAGTTACTCAGGGCTCTATGGCTACACCTTC
14	TRBV5-5	TRBJ2-7	.	.	CASSLPSGLFEQYF	TGTGCCAGCAGCTTGCCCAGCGGGCTCTTCGAGCAGTACTTC
11	TRBV20-1	TRBJ1-2	.	.	CSASTGLGYTF	TGCAGTGCTAGTACAGGGCTTGGCTACACCTTC
15	TRBV9	TRBJ2-3	.	once	CASSVGGGGADTQYF	TGTGCCAGCAGCGTAGGAGGAGGAGGCGCAGATACGCAGTATTTT
13	TRBV2	TRBJ2-7	.	few	CASSDADTYEQYF	TGTGCCAGCAGTGACGCGGACACCTACGAGCAGTACTTC
19	TRBV7-7	TRBJ2-5	TRBD2	.	CASSHGIRGVAGRQETQYF	TGTGCCAGCAGCCACGGTATCCGAGGGGTAGCGGGAAGACAAGAGACCCAGTACTTC
16	TRBV21-1	TRBJ2-3	.	.	CASSYLQGLDTDTQYF	TGTGCCAGCAGCTATTTACAGGGTCTGGACACAGATACGCAGTATTTT
12	TRBV18	TRBJ2-1	TRBD2	.	CASSPGRGEQFF	TGTGCCAGCTCACCCGGGAGGGGTGAGCAGTTCTTC
15	TRBV28	TRBJ1-1	.	.	CASRTPGTPGTEAFF	TGTGCCAGCAGAACCCCCGGGACCCCGGGGACTGAAGCTTTCTTT
15	TRBV6-1	TRBJ2-3	TRBD1	.	CASSEEDRPIDTQYF	TGTGCCAGCAGTGAAGAGGACAGGCCAATCGATACGCAGTATTTT
16	TRBV15	TRBJ1-1	TRBD1	once	CATSRDWDSMNTEAFF	TGTGCCACCAGCAGAGATTGGGACAGCATGAACACTGAAGCTTTCTTT
13	TRBV5-6	TRBJ2-7	.	.	CASSLGQIYEQYF	TGTGCCAGCAGCTTGGGGCAAATCTACGAGCAGTACTTC
12	TRBV9	TRBJ2-3	.	.	CASSFYTDTQYF	TGTGCCAGCAGCTTCTACACAGATACGCAGTATTTT
11	TRBV20-1	TRBJ2-1	.	once	CSARGPTEQFF	TGCAGTGCTAGAGGACCCACTGAGCAGTTCTTC